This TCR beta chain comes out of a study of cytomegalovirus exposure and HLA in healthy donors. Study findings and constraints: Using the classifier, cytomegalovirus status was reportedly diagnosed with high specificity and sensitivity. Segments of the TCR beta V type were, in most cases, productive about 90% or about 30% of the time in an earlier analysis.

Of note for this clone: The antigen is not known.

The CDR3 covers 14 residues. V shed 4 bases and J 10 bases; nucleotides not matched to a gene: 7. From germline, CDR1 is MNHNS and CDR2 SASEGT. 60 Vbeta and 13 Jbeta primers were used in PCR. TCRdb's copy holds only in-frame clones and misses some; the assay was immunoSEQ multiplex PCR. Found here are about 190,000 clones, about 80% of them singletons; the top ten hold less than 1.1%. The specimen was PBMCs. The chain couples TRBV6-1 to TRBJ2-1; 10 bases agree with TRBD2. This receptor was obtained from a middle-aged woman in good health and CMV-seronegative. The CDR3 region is CASSGVVAGGEQFF. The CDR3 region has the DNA TGTGCCAGCAGTGGCGTTGTAGCGGGAGGCGAGCAGTTCTTC.